Given below is one TCR beta chain in context. From germline, CDR1 is LNHDA and CDR2 SQIVND (reference sequence). The J segment lost 5 bases and the V segment lost 6 bases, leaving 10 bases of the junction unmatched. The CDR3 totals 15 residues. The sample originates from a study of blood T cell repertoires in COVID-19. Overall study context: The cDNA or gDNA used as material had been derived from T cells, B-cell-depleted T cells, or PBMCs.

In the source study's methods: Amplification of reference gene primers provided the estimated nucleated cell counts. This table comes from immunoSEQ multiplex PCR, and its TCRdb copy is limited to in-frame clones, with some not included. V and J calls and clone size are those listed in that table; D and trimming were worked out from the DNA. The repertoire has under 200,000 clones, roughly 90% of them found once; the top ten carry 4%. The TCR was taken from a woman aged 70-85 years with acute or convalescent COVID-19. The sample comprised peripheral blood. This chain links TRBV19 with TRBJ2-7; 10 positions match TRBD2. CDR3 bases: TGTGCCAGTAGATCGGTAGCTAGCGGGAGTAACGAGCAGTACTTC. Translated: CASRSVASGSNEQYF.